The T cell receptor (beta chain) described here comes from a study of cytomegalovirus exposure and HLA in healthy donors. For the study at large: From donors who were HLA-typed, an early data release held about 85 million unique TCRs.

Study-wide results and limits: TCR beta chain V- and J-gene trimming was linked, in a later analysis, to a missense variant in DCLRE1C.

Note on this clone: What it binds is not known.

Vbeta (60) and Jbeta (13) primers were used in the PCR. TCRdb keeps only in-frame clones here, not all; method: immunoSEQ multiplex PCR. The profile shows some 200,000 clones, 75% to 85% of them singletons. This clonotype was sampled from a girl between 5 and 17 years old in good health and CMV-seropositive. The specimen was PBMCs.

CDR3 DNA: TGTGCCAGTAGTATTTGGTCAGGAACCTATGGCTACACCTTC. It specifies CASSIWSGTYGYTF. The genes are TRBV19 and TRBJ1-2; D uncertain. V lost 3 bases and J lost 4, with 12 bases in between. Germline lookup yields CDR1 LNHDA and CDR2 SQIVND (reference sequence). The CDR3 has 14 amino acids.